A single sample gave rise to the 28 T cell receptor beta chains below, sequenced in a study of cytomegalovirus exposure and HLA in healthy donors. PCR employed 60 Vbeta and 13 Jbeta primers. The repertoire was sequenced with immunoSEQ multiplex PCR; TCRdb's copy has only in-frame clones and lacks some. The table lists about 150,000 clones, 76% of them singletons, with 3% to 3.5% in the top ten. The source material was PBMCs. These TCRs come from a male donor in good health and CMV-seronegative.

The chain recombines TRBV5-1 with TRBJ2-2, with 7 bases aligning to TRBD2. V shed 6 bases, J shed 4 bases, and the junction held 3 bases outside the gene matches. The length of the CDR3 is 13 residues. Germline-derived CDR1 and CDR2 are SGHRS and YFSETQ. In DNA form, the CDR3 reads TGCGCCAGCACTAGCGGAGGCACCGGGGAGCTGTTTTTT. Translation: CASTSGGTGELFF.

This chain connects TRBV28 to TRBJ1-5; 7 bases match TRBD1. J gave up 4 bases and V 5 bases, and 8 bases lay outside the gene matches. CDR3 size: 15 residues. Germline CDR1 MDHEN, CDR2 SYDVKM. The CDR3 nucleotides read TGTGCCAGCAGTAGCCGGGACAGCGTAAATCAGCCCCAGCATTTT. This codes for CASSSRDSVNQPQHF.

The rearrangement joins TRBV11-3 to TRBJ2-2, with D uncertain. Trimming removed 5 bases at V and 5 bases at J, with 12 bases between. CDR3 length equals 14 residues. From germline, CDR1 is SGHNT and CDR2 YENEEA. The CDR3 DNA is TGTGCCAGCAGCCCTGAGCCCGTGACCGGGGAGCTGTTTTTT. It specifies CASSPEPVTGELFF.

This clone was seen only a few times. This rearrangement joins TRBV6-6 to TRBJ2-7; tentative D call: TRBD1 (5 bases). The CDR3 contains 14 residues. Trimming removed 6 bases from V and 4 bases from J, with 16 bases in between. Per the germline V gene, CDR1 is MNHNY and CDR2 is SVGAGI (reference sequence). The CDR3 protein is CASRYPRQPYEQYF. CDR3 bases: TGTGCCAGCAGATACCCGAGACAGCCGTACGAGCAGTACTTC.

The chain has TRBV18 and TRBJ1-3, with D possibly matching TRBD1 (6 bases). The CDR3 extends over 19 amino acids. V lost 8 bases, J lost 0 bases, and 26 bases lay in between. CDR1 KGHSH and CDR2 LQKENI come from the germline V gene. In DNA, the CDR3 is TGTGCCAGCCGCGATCGGACCGAGGGGGTCCCAAGCTCTGGAAACACCATATATTTT. The encoded protein is CASRDRTEGVPSSGNTIYF.

This sequence joins TRBV5-1 and TRBJ2-7; possibly TRBD1 for D (5 bases). CDR3 length: 12 amino acids. V lost 0 bases to trimming and J lost 6 bases, with 7 bases between them. Per germline, CDR1 SGHRS and CDR2 YFSETQ. CDR3 residues: CASSLGGAEQYF. CDR3 nucleotide sequence: TGCGCCAGCAGCTTGGGTGGGGCCGAGCAGTACTTC.

The CDR3 reads CASTWGGNQPQHF. CDR3 bases: TGTGCCAGCACGTGGGGGGGTAATCAGCCCCAGCATTTT. V usage is TRBV6-1 and J usage is TRBJ1-5, with D possibly matching TRBD1 (5 bases). This CDR3 has 13 residues. Germline CDR1 and CDR2: MNHNS and SASEGT. V dropped 7 bases and J dropped 4 bases, with 11 bases sitting between them.

The rearrangement joins TRBV5-1 to TRBJ2-1, with D perhaps TRBD2 (7 bases). Germline CDR1 reads SGHRS; CDR2 reads YFSETQ. CDR3 size: 14 residues. Deletions cut 1 base from V and 6 bases from J, with 11 bases between. The CDR3 coding sequence is TGCGCCAGCAGCTTGAGGGGGGGGATCAATGAGCAGTTCTTC. It specifies CASSLRGGINEQFF.

The chain combines TRBV9 with TRBJ1-3, with 8 bases that match TRBD1. This CDR3 comprises 19 residues. From germline, CDR1 is SGDLS and CDR2 YYNGEE. Losses at the gene ends were 4 bases for V and 0 bases for J; bases not matched to a gene: 15. In nucleotides, the CDR3 is TGTGCCAGCAGCTTCGGACAGGGAAGAGGGGGCCTCTCTGGAAACACCATATATTTT. This sequence encodes CASSFGQGRGGLSGNTIYF.

The CDR3: CASSLDRGNRLFF. Written as DNA, the CDR3 is TGCGCCAGCAGCTTGGACAGGGGAAATAGACTGTTTTTT. This sequence joins TRBV5-1 and TRBJ1-4, with 7 bases fitting TRBD1. V lost 0 bases and J lost 13; bases outside the gene matches: 6. The germline gives CDR1 SGHRS, CDR2 YFSETQ. This CDR3 spans 13 amino acids.

This chain joins TRBV27 and TRBJ2-7; D is perhaps TRBD1 (5 bases). CDR3 length: 14 residues. In germline, CDR1 is MNHEY, CDR2 SMNVEV (reference sequence). V gave up 5 bases and J gave up 6 bases, with 17 bases separating them. CDR3 protein: CASSLSDSPREQYF. CDR3 nucleotides: TGTGCCAGCAGTCTCTCCGACAGCCCCCGCGAGCAGTACTTC.

This rearrangement joins TRBV7-3 to TRBJ2-6, with a weak D call TRBD2 (7 bases). Trimming stripped 4 bases from V and 4 bases from J, with 11 bases between. The CDR3 runs 15 residues. CDR1 is SGHTA, CDR2 FQGTGA, per germline. This CDR3 is CASSSRGAGANVLTF. As DNA, the CDR3 is TGTGCCAGCAGCTCACGGGGGGCCGGGGCCAACGTCCTGACTTTC.

The J gene is TRBJ2-2, the V gene TRBV5-1, with D possibly TRBD1 on 7 matching bases. This CDR3 contains 16 residues. Germline loops: CDR1 SGHRS, CDR2 YFSETQ. The ends were cut back, 0 bases at V and 3 bases at J, with 12 bases in the middle. The CDR3 reads CASSLGTGEDTGELFF. CDR3 bases: TGCGCCAGCAGCTTGGGAACAGGGGAGGACACCGGGGAGCTGTTTTTT. Variable domain in full (rest from reference TRBV5-1 and TRBJ2-2): KAGVTQTPRYLIKTRGQQVTLSCSPISGHRSVSWYQQTPGQGLQFLFEYFSETQRNKGNFPGRFSGRQFSNSRSEMNVSTLELGDSALYLCASSLGTGEDTGELFFGEGSRLTVL.

V and J are TRBV19 and TRBJ1-4; the D gene is possibly TRBD1 (5 bases). Germline CDR1 is LNHDA and CDR2 is SQIVND (reference sequence). The CDR3 covers 14 residues. With 7 bases removed from V and 10 bases from J, the gap between germline ends came to 19 bases. The CDR3 bases are TGTGCCAGTACGGCCGGGACCCCGGGAGCAAAACTGTTTTTT. Protein product: CASTAGTPGAKLFF.

About this clone: The identical CDR3 is also encoded by other nucleotide sequences in the sample. The chain links TRBV6-6 to TRBJ1-5, with D tentatively TRBD1 (6 bases). Trimming removed 5 bases from V and 3 bases from J, with 14 bases in between. Germline V CDR1 and CDR2: MNHNY, SVGAGI (reference sequence). The CDR3 runs 15 residues. The CDR3 bases are TGTGCCAGCAGTGGACAAAGGGGGTACAATCAGCCCCAGCATTTT. Amino acids: CASSGQRGYNQPQHF.

The chain uses TRBV27 and TRBJ2-7; 9 bases match TRBD1. V trimming: 2 bases; J trimming: 1 base; junction bases outside the gene matches: 6. Germline V gene data show CDR1 as MNHEY and CDR2 as SMNVEV (reference sequence). This CDR3 is 16 amino acids long. The CDR3 reads CASSLAAGTGSYEQYF. In DNA form, the CDR3 reads TGTGCCAGCAGTTTAGCCGCCGGGACAGGGTCCTACGAGCAGTACTTC.

CDR3 sequence: CASSGGGGDRPQHF. The CDR3, as DNA: TGTGCCAGCAGCGGCGGGGGGGGCGATCGACCCCAGCATTTT. The J gene is TRBJ1-5, the V gene TRBV5-8; perhaps TRBD1 as D (6 bases). Looked up from germline, CDR1 is SGHTS and CDR2 is YDEGEE. The CDR3 is 14 amino acids. V gave up 4 bases and J gave up 10 bases, with 18 bases separating them.

This clone was observed once. The V and J genes are TRBV7-9 and TRBJ2-1, with 8 bases matching TRBD2. The CDR3 extends over 16 amino acids. Trimming took 3 bases from V and 4 from J; bases not matched to a gene: 8. Germline CDR1 and CDR2: SEHNR and FQNEAQ (reference sequence). CDR3 in DNA: TGTGCCAGCAGCTTGGAGAGCGGGGGCCCTTACAATGAGCAGTTCTTC. Translation: CASSLESGGPYNEQFF.

This chain uses TRBV10-3 with TRBJ2-1, with D possibly TRBD2 on 6 matching bases. V was shortened by 5 bases and J by 7 bases, with 18 bases between the two germline ends. The CDR3 totals 15 residues. Germline loops: CDR1 ENHRY, CDR2 SYGVKD. The CDR3 DNA follows: TGTGCCATCAGTTCGGGCCGGGGGAATAGGAATGAGCAGTTCTTC. Its protein is CAISSGRGNRNEQFF.

The rearrangement links TRBV7-2 to TRBJ1-3, with 8 bases that match TRBD1. The length of the CDR3 is 15 residues. The germline CDR1 and CDR2 sequences are SGHTA and FQGNSA. Trimming took 5 bases from V and 3 from J; bases not matched to a gene: 6. Here the CDR3 DNA reads TGTGCCAGCAGCGGGTCAGGGGGCGGTGGAAACACCATATATTTT. Translating gives CASSGSGGGGNTIYF.

The chain combines TRBV2 with TRBJ2-5, with 7 bases matching TRBD1. The germline V gene encodes CDR1 SNHLY and CDR2 FYNNEI. The CDR3 has 14 amino acids. V gave up 5 bases and J gave up 1 base; unmatched junction bases: 4. As DNA, the CDR3 is TGTGCCAGCAGTTACGACAGGGTCCAAGAGACCCAGTACTTC. Protein product: CASSYDRVQETQYF.

This clone was counted a single time. The gene calls are TRBV9 and TRBJ2-5; TRBD2 matches 7 bases. CDR1 and CDR2 from the germline V gene are SGDLS and YYNGEE. This CDR3 has 14 residues. Trimming at V came to 2 bases and at J to 1 base, leaving 2 bases not matched to a gene. CDR3 coding DNA: TGTGCCAGCAGCGTGGGGGGGACCCAAGAGACCCAGTACTTC. This codes for CASSVGGTQETQYF.

The chain links TRBV7-8 to TRBJ2-5, with D perhaps TRBD1 (5 bases). V gave up 8 bases and J gave up 3 bases, with 16 bases separating them. The CDR3 loop spans 14 amino acids. Per germline, CDR1 SGHVS and CDR2 FQNEAQ. The CDR3 region has the DNA TGTGCCAGCGCTAGGTCAGGGTGGGAAGAGACCCAGTACTTC. Protein sequence: CASARSGWEETQYF. Combining the CDR3 with reference TRBV7-8 and TRBJ2-5 gives the whole variable domain GAGVSQSPRYKVAKRGQDVALRCDPISGHVSLFWYQQALGQGPEFLTYFQNEAQLDKSGLPSDRFFAERPEGSVSTLKIQRTQQEDSAVYLCASARSGWEETQYFGPGTRLLVL.

The chain links TRBV10-3 to TRBJ2-1; no firm D call. The CDR3 contains 11 residues. The V gene's germline CDR1 is ENHRY and CDR2 SYGVKD. Deletions cut 4 bases from V and 8 bases from J, with 6 bases between. The CDR3 DNA reads TGTGCCATCAGTGCCCTAGATGAGCAGTTCTTC. This gives the protein CAISALDEQFF.

This clone came up a few times. This chain joins TRBV28 and TRBJ1-2, with TRBD1 as a possible D gene (6 bases). This CDR3 has 16 residues. The germline V gene has CDR1 MDHEN and CDR2 SYDVKM. V was trimmed by 6 bases and J by 4 bases, leaving 21 bases between them. CDR3 DNA: TGTGCCAGCAGGGGGGCGAGTCGCCCAGGGCCCTATGGCTACACCTTC. Encoded protein: CASRGASRPGPYGYTF.

This rearrangement joins TRBV9 to TRBJ2-6; D is ambiguous. Per the germline V gene, CDR1 is SGDLS and CDR2 is YYNGEE. The CDR3 is made up of 15 amino acids. V was shortened by 0 bases and J by 4 bases, with 8 bases between the two germline ends. As DNA, the CDR3 is TGTGCCAGCAGCGTAGACGGGTCAGGGGCCAACGTCCTGACTTTC. The encoded protein is CASSVDGSGANVLTF.

This chain links TRBV2 with TRBJ1-4; D is uncertain. This CDR3 contains 15 residues. Germline-derived CDR1 and CDR2 are SNHLY and FYNNEI. V was trimmed by 2 bases and J by 8 bases, leaving 15 bases between them. DNA of the CDR3: TGTGCCAGCAGTGAAACCGGTTCCGAGAGGGAAAAACTGTTTTTT. Residues: CASSETGSEREKLFF.

The chain carries TRBV4-1 and TRBJ2-5; a weak D match, TRBD2 (6 bases). Germline CDR1 reads MGHRA; CDR2 reads YSYEKL. V shed 1 base and J shed 6 bases, with 15 bases lying between them. The CDR3 consists of 15 residues. CDR3 nucleotides: TGCGCCAGCAGCCAAGTGGGACTCCCTTACCAGACCCAGTACTTC. Amino acid sequence: CASSQVGLPYQTQYF.